The 18 T cell receptor beta chains below were found in one sample sequenced in a study of radiotherapy plus CTLA-4 blockade in lung cancer. This table comes from immunoSEQ multiplex PCR, and its TCRdb copy is limited to in-frame clones, with some not included. The sample lists 45,000 to 60,000 clones; 79% were seen once. The sequenced sample was peripheral blood, obtained from a patient treated with radiotherapy plus ipilimumab. These receptors were collected from a human donor with non-small cell lung cancer who had a complete response to radiotherapy plus ipilimumab.

The chain links TRBV7-2 to TRBJ2-7; 8 bases align to TRBD1. V shed 8 bases, J shed 7 bases, and the junction held 10 bases outside the gene matches. Germline V CDR1 and CDR2: SGHTA, FQGNSA. This CDR3 is 13 amino acids long. The CDR3 protein is CASRGTGTGEQYF. The CDR3 DNA sequence: TGTGCCAGCCGAGGCACAGGGACAGGTGAGCAGTACTTC.

J is TRBJ1-2 and V is TRBV5-4; no clear D gene. The germline V gene encodes CDR1 SGHNT and CDR2 YYREEE (reference sequence). The CDR3 sequence is 17 residues long. V was cut by 0 bases and J by 4 bases, with 19 bases left in between. In DNA form, the CDR3 reads TGTGCCAGCAGCTTGGCGGAAAACAGACTAGAGATCTATGGCTACACCTTC. Its protein is CASSLAENRLEIYGYTF.

This rearrangement joins TRBV28 to TRBJ1-4, with unresolved D. Germline CDR1 and CDR2: MDHEN and SYDVKM. CDR3 size: 12 residues. The V and J ends lost 5 bases and 11 bases respectively, with 12 bases between them. The CDR3 spells CASSPPYNKLFF. CDR3 sequence (DNA): TGTGCCAGCAGTCCCCCCTATAACAAACTGTTTTTT.

The chain uses TRBV13 and TRBJ1-2, with D perhaps TRBD1 (6 bases). Germline V gives CDR1 PRHDT, CDR2 FYEKMQ (reference sequence). The V gene lost 4 bases and the J gene lost 0 bases, with 15 bases spanning the gap. CDR3 length: 16 residues. CDR3 bases: TGTGCCAGCAGCTGGGGGTGGACAGCCTCTAACTATGGCTACACCTTC. This gives the protein CASSWGWTASNYGYTF.

V usage is TRBV5-1 and J usage is TRBJ2-1; D might be TRBD2 (6 bases). V lost 5 bases and J lost 8, with 20 bases in between. Germline V lookup: CDR1 SGHRS, CDR2 YFSETQ. The CDR3 is 15 residues long. The CDR3 DNA sequence: TGCGCCAGCAGACGTTACGACACGGGGGTGGATGAGCAGTTCTTC. As protein: CASRRYDTGVDEQFF.

This chain joins TRBV5-1 and TRBJ2-7; 9 positions match TRBD1. The CDR3 contains 15 residues. V lost 3 bases, J lost 6 bases, and 10 bases stayed unmatched. Germline CDR1 SGHRS, CDR2 YFSETQ. In nucleotides, the CDR3 is TGCGCCAGCAGCTCGCGGGGGACAGGGATCGGCGAGCAGTACTTC. Its protein is CASSSRGTGIGEQYF.

The chain links TRBV11-3 to TRBJ1-6, with no clear D. From germline, CDR1 is SGHNT and CDR2 YENEEA. There are 13 residues in the CDR3. Trimming took off 1 base at V and 10 bases at J, with 8 bases between the two ends. The CDR3, as DNA: TGTGCCAGCAGCTTAGCCCCATCATCACCCCTCCACTTT. Amino acid sequence: CASSLAPSSPLHF.

The chain combines TRBV29-1 with TRBJ2-7, with TRBD1 as a possible D gene (6 bases). Germline loops: CDR1 SQVTM, CDR2 ANQGSEA. This CDR3 region has 13 residues. Trimming removed 1 base at V and 4 bases at J, with 11 bases between. Here the CDR3 DNA reads TGCAGCGTTGAAGGGGGGCAGGGGTACGAGCAGTACTTC. It yields the protein CSVEGGQGYEQYF.

The CDR3 nucleotides are TGTGCCAGCAGTGTATTGACAGGGAACACTGAAGCTTTCTTT. It yields the protein CASSVLTGNTEAFF. J is TRBJ1-1 and V is TRBV6-1, with D maybe TRBD1 (6 bases). Trimming took off 4 bases at V and 1 base at J, with 10 bases between the two ends. Looked up from germline, CDR1 is MNHNS and CDR2 is SASEGT. CDR3 size: 14 residues.

The rearrangement links TRBV9 to TRBJ2-5, with a possible D match to TRBD1 (5 bases). There are 15 residues in the CDR3. Per germline, CDR1 SGDLS and CDR2 YYNGEE. V shed 0 bases and J shed 5 bases, with 14 bases lying between them. This CDR3 reads CASSVGAGMSETQYF. The DNA for the CDR3 is TGTGCCAGCAGCGTAGGGGCAGGGATGAGCGAGACCCAGTACTTC.

The chain recombines TRBV9 with TRBJ1-3; the match to TRBD1 covers 10 bases. Germline trimming cut 0 bases from V and 4 bases from J; bases unmatched to any gene: 4. Germline V gene lookup returns CDR1 SGDLS and CDR2 YYNGEE. The CDR3 sequence is 16 residues long. The CDR3 reads CASSVGGTGVGNTIYF. The CDR3 coding sequence is TGTGCCAGCAGCGTAGGAGGGACAGGGGTCGGAAACACCATATATTTT.

The V call is TRBV15, the J call TRBJ2-3; possible D gene TRBD2, 5 bases. Germline lookup yields CDR1 LNHNV and CDR2 YYDKDF (reference sequence). V gave up 1 base and J gave up 7 bases, with 21 bases separating them. The length of the CDR3 is 17 residues. CDR3 region: CATSRAGNGGWRNTQYF. The CDR3, as DNA: TGTGCCACCAGCAGAGCTGGGAATGGCGGGTGGAGGAATACGCAGTATTTT. Full variable domain (outside the CDR3, taken from reference TRBV15 and TRBJ2-3): DAMVIQNPRYQVTQFGKPVTLSCSQTLNHNVMYWYQQKSSQAPKLLFHYYDKDFNNEADTPDNFQSRRPNTSFCFLDIRSPGLGDTAMYLCATSRAGNGGWRNTQYFGPGTRLTVL.

This chain connects TRBV2 to TRBJ2-1, with 9 bases aligning to TRBD1. V was pared by 9 bases and J by 4 bases, with 4 bases of the junction left unmatched. Germline loops: CDR1 SNHLY, CDR2 FYNNEI. CDR3 length equals 13 residues. The CDR3 sequence is CASTGGGYNEQFF. CDR3 in DNA: TGTGCCAGTACAGGGGGCGGTTACAATGAGCAGTTCTTC. Filled out from reference TRBV2 and TRBJ2-1, the complete variable domain reads EPEVTQTPSHQVTQMGQEVILRCVPISNHLYFYWYRQILGQKVEFLVSFYNNEISEKSEIFDDQFSVERPDGSNFTLKIRSTKLEDSAMYFCASTGGGYNEQFFGPGTRLTVL.

The rearrangement joins TRBV7-2 to TRBJ1-2; a possible D gene is TRBD1 (6 bases). Germline assignment: CDR1 SGHTA and CDR2 FQGNSA. This CDR3 is built from 13 residues. The V end lost 5 bases, the J end lost 6 bases, and 13 bases lay between the germline ends. This CDR3 is CASSPGAGDGYTF. For the CDR3, the DNA is TGTGCCAGCAGCCCAGGGGCGGGGGATGGCTACACCTTC.

This clone appeared a single time. The chain has TRBV18 and TRBJ1-2; 12 bases align to TRBD1. The V gene end was trimmed by 3 bases and the J gene end by 3 bases; junction bases not matched to a gene: 5. The CDR3 runs 16 residues. Germline CDR1 is KGHSH and CDR2 is LQKENI. DNA of the CDR3: TGTGCCAGCTCACCTGGGGGACAGGGGGCGGACTATGGCTACACCTTC. This codes for CASSPGGQGADYGYTF.

The chain employs TRBV7-5 and TRBJ2-3; TRBD2, the D gene given by the table, was not confirmed from the DNA. TRBV7-5 is flagged as a pseudogene. The CDR3 has 15 residues. The chain's CDR3 is CARSTRSPSTDTQYF. The CDR3 DNA reads TGTGCCAGAAGCACAAGGAGTCCTAGCACAGATACGCAGTATTTT.

The chain joins TRBV10-3 to TRBJ1-6, with D tentatively TRBD1 (5 bases). The germline CDR1 and CDR2 sequences are ENHRY and SYGVKD. V shed 0 bases and J shed 7 bases, with 16 bases lying between them. The CDR3 sequence is 17 residues long. The CDR3 sequence: CAISESGGGFNNSPLHF. CDR3 in DNA: TGTGCCATCAGTGAGTCCGGGGGTGGCTTTAACAATTCACCCCTCCACTTT.

The rearrangement links TRBV7-9 to TRBJ2-1; TRBD2 agrees at 13 bases. The junction had 12 bases not matched to a gene; V was cut back by 8 bases and J by 5 bases. CDR1 is SEHNR and CDR2 is FQNEAQ in the germline V gene (reference sequence). The CDR3 has 17 residues. As DNA, the CDR3 is TGTGCCAGCTCTAGCGCCCTGGGACTAGCGGGAAACAATGAGCAGTTCTTC. It translates to CASSSALGLAGNNEQFF.